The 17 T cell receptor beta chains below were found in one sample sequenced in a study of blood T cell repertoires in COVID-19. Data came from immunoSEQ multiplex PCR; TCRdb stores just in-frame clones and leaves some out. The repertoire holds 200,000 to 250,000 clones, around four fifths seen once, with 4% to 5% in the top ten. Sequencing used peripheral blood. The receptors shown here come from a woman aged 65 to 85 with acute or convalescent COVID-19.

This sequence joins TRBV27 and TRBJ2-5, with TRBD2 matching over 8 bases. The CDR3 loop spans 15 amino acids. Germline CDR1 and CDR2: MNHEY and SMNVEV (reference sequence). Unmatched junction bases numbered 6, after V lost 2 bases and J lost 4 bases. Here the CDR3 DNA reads TGTGCCAGCAGTTTAAAAAGGGCGGGGGGAGAGACCCAGTACTTC. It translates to CASSLKRAGGETQYF.

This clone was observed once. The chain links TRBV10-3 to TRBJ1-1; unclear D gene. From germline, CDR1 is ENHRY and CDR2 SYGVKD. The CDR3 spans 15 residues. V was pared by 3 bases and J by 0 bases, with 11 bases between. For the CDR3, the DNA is TGTGCCATCAGTGACGCCGAACGGTTGAACACTGAAGCTTTCTTT. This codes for CAISDAERLNTEAFF.

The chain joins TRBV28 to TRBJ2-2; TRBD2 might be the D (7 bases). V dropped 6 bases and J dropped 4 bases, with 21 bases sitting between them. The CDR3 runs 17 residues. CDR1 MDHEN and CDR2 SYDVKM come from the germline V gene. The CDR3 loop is CASSLGGGGSPTGELFF. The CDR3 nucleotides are TGTGCCAGCAGCCTGGGGGGGGGCGGTTCTCCCACCGGGGAGCTGTTTTTT.

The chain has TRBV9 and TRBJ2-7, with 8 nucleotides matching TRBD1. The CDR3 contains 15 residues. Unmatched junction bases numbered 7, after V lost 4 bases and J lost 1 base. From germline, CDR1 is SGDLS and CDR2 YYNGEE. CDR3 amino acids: CASSIGQGGSYEQYF. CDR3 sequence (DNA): TGTGCCAGCAGCATAGGACAGGGCGGTTCCTACGAGCAGTACTTC.

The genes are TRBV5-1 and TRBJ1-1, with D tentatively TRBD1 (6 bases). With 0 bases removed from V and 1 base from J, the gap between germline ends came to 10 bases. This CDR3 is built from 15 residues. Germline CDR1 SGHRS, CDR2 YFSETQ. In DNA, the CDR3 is TGCGCCAGCAGCTTGGCCCCGGGACAGAACACTGAAGCTTTCTTT. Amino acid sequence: CASSLAPGQNTEAFF.

The DNA of the CDR3 is TGTGCCAGCAGCTTAGGGACAGGAGCTAACTATGGCTACACCTTC. Its translation is CASSLGTGANYGYTF. The chain is built from TRBV7-9 and TRBJ1-2; 7 positions match TRBD1. Germline CDR1 SEHNR, CDR2 FQNEAQ (reference sequence). This CDR3 contains 15 residues. V was pared by 1 base and J by 0 bases, with 2 bases of the junction left unmatched.

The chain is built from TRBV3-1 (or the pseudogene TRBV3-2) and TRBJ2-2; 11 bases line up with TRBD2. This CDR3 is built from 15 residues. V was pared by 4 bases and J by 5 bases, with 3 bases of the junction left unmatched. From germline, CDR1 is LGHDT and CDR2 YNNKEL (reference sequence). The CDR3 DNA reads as TGTGCCAGCAGCCCGACTAGCGGGGTGACCGGGGAGCTGTTTTTT. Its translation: CASSPTSGVTGELFF.

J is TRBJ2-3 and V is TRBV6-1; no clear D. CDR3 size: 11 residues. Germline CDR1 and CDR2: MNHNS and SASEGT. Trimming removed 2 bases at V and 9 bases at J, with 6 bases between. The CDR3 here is CASSEPRTQYF. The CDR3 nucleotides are TGTGCCAGCAGTGAACCGCGGACGCAGTATTTT.

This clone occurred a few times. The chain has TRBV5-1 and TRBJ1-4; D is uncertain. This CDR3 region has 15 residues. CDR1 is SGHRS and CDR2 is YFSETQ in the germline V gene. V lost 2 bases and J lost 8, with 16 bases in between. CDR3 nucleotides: TGCGCCAGCAGCTTAGGGAGGACCTTAGGAGAAAAACTGTTTTTT. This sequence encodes CASSLGRTLGEKLFF.

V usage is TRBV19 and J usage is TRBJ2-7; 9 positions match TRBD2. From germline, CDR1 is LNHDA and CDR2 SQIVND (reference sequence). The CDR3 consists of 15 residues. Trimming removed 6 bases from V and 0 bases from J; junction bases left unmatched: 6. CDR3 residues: CASSLGLASSYEQYF. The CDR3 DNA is TGTGCCAGTAGCCTCGGACTAGCGTCCTCCTACGAGCAGTACTTC.

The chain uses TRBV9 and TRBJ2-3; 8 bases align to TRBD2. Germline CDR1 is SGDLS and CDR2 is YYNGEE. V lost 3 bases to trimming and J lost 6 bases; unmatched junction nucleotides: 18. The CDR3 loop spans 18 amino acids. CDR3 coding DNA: TGTGCCAGCAGCGCCCGACCGGGACTAGGTACCCTTTCTGATACGCAGTATTTT. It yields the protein CASSARPGLGTLSDTQYF.

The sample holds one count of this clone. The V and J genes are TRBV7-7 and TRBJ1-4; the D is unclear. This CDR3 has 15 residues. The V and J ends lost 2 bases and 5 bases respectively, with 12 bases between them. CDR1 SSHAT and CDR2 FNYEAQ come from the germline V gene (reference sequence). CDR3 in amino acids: CASSLTSGVNEKLFF. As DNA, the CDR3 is TGTGCCAGCAGCTTAACAAGCGGCGTAAATGAAAAACTGTTTTTT.

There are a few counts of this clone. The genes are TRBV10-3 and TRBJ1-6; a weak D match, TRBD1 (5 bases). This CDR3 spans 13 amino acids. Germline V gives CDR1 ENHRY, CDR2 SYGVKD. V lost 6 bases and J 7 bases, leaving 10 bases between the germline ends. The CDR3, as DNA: TGTGCCATCAGCCCGACAGTCAATTCACCCCTCCACTTT. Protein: CAISPTVNSPLHF.

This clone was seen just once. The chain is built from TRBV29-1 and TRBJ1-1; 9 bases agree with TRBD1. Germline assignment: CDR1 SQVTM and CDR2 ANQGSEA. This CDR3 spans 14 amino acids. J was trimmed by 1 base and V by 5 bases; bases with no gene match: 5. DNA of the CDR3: TGCAGCGTTACTCCGGGACAGGGGAACACTGAAGCTTTCTTT. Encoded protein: CSVTPGQGNTEAFF.

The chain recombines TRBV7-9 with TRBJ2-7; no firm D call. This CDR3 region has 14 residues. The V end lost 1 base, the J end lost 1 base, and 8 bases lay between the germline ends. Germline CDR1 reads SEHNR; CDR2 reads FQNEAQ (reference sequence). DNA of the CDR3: TGTGCCAGCAGCTTAGATCAGGCTTCCTACGAGCAGTACTTC. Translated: CASSLDQASYEQYF.

Here the CDR3 reads CASGLGGETSYEQYF. The CDR3 region has the DNA TGTGCTAGTGGTTTGGGGGGGGAGACTTCCTACGAGCAGTACTTC. The V and J genes are TRBV12-5 and TRBJ2-7, with D perhaps matching TRBD2 (6 bases). The CDR3 sequence is 15 residues long. Per the germline V gene, CDR1 is LGHNT and CDR2 is FRNRAP. V gave up 1 base and J gave up 1 base, with 11 bases separating them. Filled out from reference TRBV12-5 and TRBJ2-7, the complete variable domain reads DARVTQTPRHKVTEMGQEVTMRCQPILGHNTVFWYRQTMMQGLELLAYFRNRAPLDDSGMPKDRFSAEMPDATLATLKIQPSEPRDSAVYFCASGLGGETSYEQYFGPGTRLTVT.

CDR3 protein: CASSVRGGSNQPQHF. The CDR3 DNA reads TGCGCCAGCAGCGTCCGGGGGGGGAGCAATCAGCCCCAGCATTTT. The rearrangement uses TRBV4-1 and TRBJ1-5; TRBD1 might be the D (5 bases). V gave up 5 bases and J gave up 1 base, with 12 bases separating them. The CDR3 runs 15 residues. Germline V gene sequence: CDR1 MGHRA, CDR2 YSYEKL.